This is a list of T cell receptor beta chains from one sample in a study of T-cell reconstitution after alpha-beta-depleted transplantation in children. Each CDR3 protein gets one entry after TCRdb re-called the PCR reads with MiXCR. The table lists about 540,000 distinct CDR3 sequences, roughly 18% of them singletons. The specimen was PBMCs from the stem cell graft donor, collected from the stem cell graft. These receptor sequences come from a human donor who donated a stem cell graft to a child with acute lymphoblastic leukemia. Both conserved end residues are part of each CDR3. A D gene is named only where the DNA matches it firmly. Rows give clone size only sometimes, using once, few, many, or a class for an expanded clone.

V gene: TRBV4-1
D gene: TRBD2
clone size: .
J gene: TRBJ2-7
CDR3 DNA: TGCGCCAGCACCATCAGTGCGGGAGCGACCTACGAGCAGTACTTC
CDR3 protein: CASTISAGATYEQYF

V gene: TRBV20-1
D gene: .
clone size: .
J gene: TRBJ2-3
CDR3 DNA: TGCAGTGCGGGGGGGACAGGATCGGATACGCAGTATTTT
CDR3 protein: CSAGGTGSDTQYF

V gene: TRBV9
D gene: TRBD2
clone size: few
J gene: TRBJ2-1
CDR3 DNA: TGTGCCAGCAGCAGGGGACTAGCGGGAGGGCCGGTGGACAATGAGCAGTTCTTC
CDR3 protein: CASSRGLAGGPVDNEQFF

V gene: TRBV12-5
D gene: .
clone size: .
J gene: TRBJ2-3
CDR3 DNA: TGTGCTAGTGGTTTGAGTCCGGATACGCAGTATTTT
CDR3 protein: CASGLSPDTQYF

V gene: TRBV11-2
D gene: TRBD1
clone size: .
J gene: TRBJ1-1
CDR3 DNA: TGTGCCAGCAGCCCTTATATCCCTTTGAGGGGGCGGCTCTCCCTGAACACTGAAGCTTTCTTT
CDR3 protein: CASSPYIPLRGRLSLNTEAFF

V gene: TRBV6-1
D gene: TRBD1
clone size: few
J gene: TRBJ2-1
CDR3 DNA: TGTGCCAGCAGATGGGACAGAACGTTCAATGAGCAGTTCTTC
CDR3 protein: CASRWDRTFNEQFF

V gene: TRBV12-3/TRBV12-4
D gene: .
clone size: .
J gene: TRBJ1-5
CDR3 DNA: TGTGCCAGCAGTTTATGGGGCCAGCCCCAGCATTTT
CDR3 protein: CASSLWGQPQHF

V gene: TRBV7-2
D gene: .
clone size: few
J gene: TRBJ2-3
CDR3 DNA: TGTGCCAGCAGCTTCCGACCGGGAGATACGCAGTATTTT
CDR3 protein: CASSFRPGDTQYF

V gene: TRBV5-1
D gene: .
clone size: .
J gene: TRBJ1-4
CDR3 DNA: TGCGCCAGCAGCTTGGGTCGACAGCTAGCAACTAATGAAAAACTGTTTTTT
CDR3 protein: CASSLGRQLATNEKLFF

V gene: TRBV29-1
D gene: TRBD2
clone size: few
J gene: TRBJ2-5
CDR3 DNA: TGCAGCGTTGTTGGTAGCGGGAGAATAAAGACCCAGTACTTC
CDR3 protein: CSVVGSGRIKTQYF

V gene: TRBV25-1
D gene: .
clone size: .
J gene: TRBJ2-7
CDR3 DNA: TGTGCCAGCAGTGGGCTGACAGAAAGAAGGGACGAGCAGTACTTC
CDR3 protein: CASSGLTERRDEQYF

V gene: TRBV10-3
D gene: .
clone size: .
J gene: TRBJ1-3
CDR3 DNA: TGTGCCATCAGTGGAGGGGACACCATCGGAAACACCATATATTTT
CDR3 protein: CAISGGDTIGNTIYF

V gene: TRBV7-3
D gene: .
clone size: few
J gene: TRBJ1-6
CDR3 DNA: TGTGCCAGCAGCTTCAGTTTGAGTTCACCCCTCCACTTT
CDR3 protein: CASSFSLSSPLHF

V gene: TRBV5-6
D gene: TRBD2
clone size: .
J gene: TRBJ2-1
CDR3 DNA: TGTGCCAGCATGGGAGGGAACAATGAGCAGTTCTTC
CDR3 protein: CASMGGNNEQFF

V gene: TRBV12-3/TRBV12-4
D gene: .
clone size: .
J gene: TRBJ1-4
CDR3 DNA: TGTGCCAGCAGTTTTGGCAGGGGAGTAGGCGAAAAACTGTTTTTT
CDR3 protein: CASSFGRGVGEKLFF

V gene: TRBV7-9
D gene: TRBD2
clone size: few
J gene: TRBJ2-7
CDR3 DNA: TGTGCCAGCAGCTCACTAGCGGAAAGCTCCTACGAGCAGTACTTC
CDR3 protein: CASSSLAESSYEQYF

V gene: TRBV21-1
D gene: .
clone size: .
J gene: TRBJ2-7
CDR3 DNA: TGTGCCACCCGGATCTACGAGCAGTACTTC
CDR3 protein: CATRIYEQYF

V gene: TRBV19
D gene: .
clone size: .
J gene: TRBJ2-3
CDR3 DNA: TGTGCCAGTAGTATCTCCCTACAGGGATCGTTGGCAGATACGCAGTATTTT
CDR3 protein: CASSISLQGSLADTQYF

V gene: TRBV6-1
D gene: .
clone size: .
J gene: TRBJ2-1
CDR3 DNA: TGTGCCAGCAGTCCCCGGAGGGGTGCCTACAATGACCAGTTCTTC
CDR3 protein: CASSPRRGAYNDQFF

V gene: TRBV7-9
D gene: TRBD2
clone size: .
J gene: TRBJ2-1
CDR3 DNA: TGTGCCGGGGGGGTCTCCTTCCACAATGAGCAGTTCTTC
CDR3 protein: CAGGVSFHNEQFF

V gene: TRBV3-1
D gene: TRBD2
clone size: .
J gene: TRBJ2-2
CDR3 DNA: TGTGCCAGCAGCCACAGACTAGCGGGGTCCGGGGAGCTGTTTTTT
CDR3 protein: CASSHRLAGSGELFF

V gene: TRBV18
D gene: TRBD1
clone size: once
J gene: TRBJ2-1
CDR3 DNA: TGTGCCAGCTCACCATTAAATCCGGGACAGGGTTCGGGTGAGCAGTTCTTC
CDR3 protein: CASSPLNPGQGSGEQFF

V gene: TRBV5-1
D gene: .
clone size: few
J gene: TRBJ1-2
CDR3 DNA: TGCGCCAGCAGCGGCGGGGGGGCTACATCGAACTATGGCTACACCTTC
CDR3 protein: CASSGGGATSNYGYTF

V gene: TRBV21-1
D gene: .
clone size: .
J gene: TRBJ2-1
CDR3 DNA: TGTGCCAGCAGCGCTCGACTAGCGGGAGGGCCGGTTGAGCAGTTCTTC
CDR3 protein: CASSARLAGGPVEQFF

V gene: TRBV29-1
D gene: TRBD2
clone size: .
J gene: TRBJ2-1
CDR3 DNA: TGCAGCGTTGAGACTAGCGGGAGCGCATCCTACAATGAGCAGTTCTTC
CDR3 protein: CSVETSGSASYNEQFF

V gene: TRBV5-6
D gene: TRBD1
clone size: .
J gene: TRBJ2-5
CDR3 DNA: TGTGCCAGCAGCCGCAACCTACAGGGGCGGGAGACCCAGTACTTC
CDR3 protein: CASSRNLQGRETQYF

V gene: TRBV14
D gene: TRBD1
clone size: few
J gene: TRBJ2-1
CDR3 DNA: TGTGCCAGCAGCCAAGGTCTGGGACAGGGGAAGTATGAGCAGTTCTTC
CDR3 protein: CASSQGLGQGKYEQFF

V gene: TRBV5-1
D gene: TRBD2
clone size: .
J gene: TRBJ2-5
CDR3 DNA: TGCGCCAGCAGCCTCCGGTGGCGGGAGACCGGGGAGACCCAGTACTTC
CDR3 protein: CASSLRWRETGETQYF

V gene: TRBV7-9
D gene: TRBD1
clone size: .
J gene: TRBJ2-7
CDR3 DNA: TGTGCCAGCAGCTTTCTCACAGGGGCCGCTGGCCCAGAGCAGTACTTC
CDR3 protein: CASSFLTGAAGPEQYF

V gene: TRBV5-1
D gene: .
clone size: .
J gene: TRBJ2-7
CDR3 DNA: TGCGCCAGCAGCTTGGCTCCCAACACCTACGAGCAGTACTTC
CDR3 protein: CASSLAPNTYEQYF

V gene: TRBV5-1
D gene: .
clone size: .
J gene: TRBJ2-7
CDR3 DNA: TGCGCCAGCAGCTTGGATCTGTCAGGGTCTCTCTCCTACGAGCAGTACTTC
CDR3 protein: CASSLDLSGSLSYEQYF

V gene: TRBV6-1
D gene: .
clone size: few
J gene: TRBJ1-3
CDR3 DNA: TGTGCCAGCAGTGACCCAGGGACTATATCTGGAAACACCATATATTTT
CDR3 protein: CASSDPGTISGNTIYF

V gene: TRBV15
D gene: .
clone size: few
J gene: TRBJ2-1
CDR3 DNA: TGTGCCACCAGCAGAGGCGTAGAAAGCTCCTACAATGAGCAGTTCTTC
CDR3 protein: CATSRGVESSYNEQFF

V gene: TRBV4-1
D gene: .
clone size: few
J gene: TRBJ1-1
CDR3 DNA: TGCGCCAGCAGCCAAGATCGCAGGTCGGGTGAAGCTTTCTTT
CDR3 protein: CASSQDRRSGEAFF

V gene: TRBV5-1
D gene: .
clone size: many
J gene: TRBJ2-7
CDR3 DNA: TGCGCCAGCAGCTTGGACGCCTACTACGAGCAGTACTTC
CDR3 protein: CASSLDAYYEQYF

V gene: TRBV6-5
D gene: .
clone size: few
J gene: TRBJ2-3
CDR3 DNA: TGTGCCAGCAGTTCCCGGGCTAGCACAGATACGCAGTATTTT
CDR3 protein: CASSSRASTDTQYF

V gene: TRBV2
D gene: TRBD1
clone size: few
J gene: TRBJ2-5
CDR3 DNA: TGTGCCAGCAGTATGGGACAGTTCCAAGAGACCCAGTACTTC
CDR3 protein: CASSMGQFQETQYF

V gene: TRBV19
D gene: TRBD1
clone size: many
J gene: TRBJ1-1
CDR3 DNA: TGTGCCAGTAGTTGGGGACAGGGAAACACTGAAGCTTTCTTT
CDR3 protein: CASSWGQGNTEAFF

V gene: TRBV6-5
D gene: .
clone size: .
J gene: TRBJ2-2
CDR3 DNA: TGTGCCAGCAGTTACCGGCTGGCTACGGGGGCCGGGGAGCTGTTTTTT
CDR3 protein: CASSYRLATGAGELFF